This T cell receptor beta chain was identified during a study of blood T cell repertoires in COVID-19. Only in-frame clones appear in the TCRdb table, and some are missing; sequencing was by immunoSEQ multiplex PCR. The profile shows about 170,000 clones, more than 75% of them singletons. The CDR3 extends over 14 amino acids. Losses at the gene ends were 5 bases for V and 5 bases for J; bases not matched to a gene: 2. CDR1 and CDR2 from the germline V gene are PRHDT and FYEKMQ (reference sequence). This TCR was recovered from a woman aged 50 to 60 who had recovered from COVID-19. Material for sequencing was PBMCs or T cells enriched from blood (not recorded which). The rearrangement links TRBV13 to TRBJ2-7; 14 positions agree with TRBD2. This chain's CDR3 is CASSRTSGRHEQYF. CDR3 bases: TGTGCCAGCAGCCGGACTAGCGGGAGGCACGAGCAGTACTTC.